Described below is a single T cell receptor beta chain sequence and its context. The entry originates in a study of technical replicates of blood from a few donors. Germline V gene data show CDR1 as KGHSH and CDR2 as LQKENI. V lost 0 bases to trimming and J lost 0 bases, with 6 bases between them. The CDR3 totals 15 residues. Assay used: immunoSEQ multiplex PCR; TCRdb lists only in-frame clones, some missing. The table records about 83,000 clones, 91% of them present only once. This rearrangement joins TRBV18 to TRBJ2-1; tentative D call: TRBD2 (5 bases). The clonotype was recovered from a human donor in good health. Sequenced: T cells isolated from PBMCs. CDR3 in amino acids: CASSPPGSSYNEQFF. The CDR3, as DNA: TGTGCCAGCTCACCACCGGGGAGCTCCTACAATGAGCAGTTCTTC. The complete variable domain, with remaining parts taken from reference TRBV18 and TRBJ2-1, reads NAGVMQNPRHLVRRRGQEARLRCSPMKGHSHVYWYRQLPEEGLKFMVYLQKENIIDESGMPKERFSAEFPKEGPSILRIQQVVRGDSAAYFCASSPPGSSYNEQFFGPGTRLTVL.